Following are 31 T cell receptor beta chains from one sample sequenced in a study of beta chain features in type 1 diabetes. The study reverse transcribed the entire isolated RNA, so it sequenced expressed TCRB transcripts. Measured with immunoSEQ multiplex PCR; TCRdb has only the in-frame clones, and not every one. The repertoire holds more than 300,000 clones, with 7.5% to 9% as singletons. Material for sequencing was central memory CD4+ T cells from blood. The receptors originated from a woman between 18 and 29 years old in good health.

In this sample, this clone turned up a few times. V is TRBV7-9 and J is TRBJ2-1; a possible D gene is TRBD2 (6 bases). The CDR3 length is 16 residues. Germline CDR1 SEHNR, CDR2 FQNEAQ (reference sequence). The V gene lost 0 bases and the J gene lost 4 bases, with 13 bases spanning the gap. CDR3 protein: CASSLAYGRGYNEQFF. In DNA, the CDR3 is TGTGCCAGCAGCTTAGCTTACGGGAGAGGGTACAATGAGCAGTTCTTC.

V and J are TRBV27 and TRBJ2-7; TRBD1 agrees at 7 bases. Germline V CDR1 and CDR2: MNHEY, SMNVEV (reference sequence). This CDR3 has 14 residues. V trimming: 4 bases; J trimming: 1 base; junction bases outside the gene matches: 4. The CDR3 DNA sequence: TGTGCCAGCAGTTCCGGACAGGAGTCCTACGAGCAGTACTTC. It translates to CASSSGQESYEQYF.

The chain couples TRBV6-6 to TRBJ1-2, with no clear D. The CDR3 is 15 residues long. The germline V gene has CDR1 MNHNY and CDR2 SVGAGI (reference sequence). V was trimmed by 5 bases and J by 5 bases, leaving 18 bases between them. CDR3 nucleotides: TGTGCCAGCAGTCTCAACCCCAACCGAGGTTATGGCTACACCTTC. Its protein product is CASSLNPNRGYGYTF.

The chain couples TRBV19 to TRBJ2-4; weak D call: TRBD1 (6 bases). The CDR3 contains 15 residues. Trimming left V 9 bases short and J 2 bases short, with 17 bases between. Germline assignment: CDR1 LNHDA and CDR2 SQIVND (reference sequence). CDR3 bases: TGTGCCAGCAGGGGCTCCAACCTCCCCAAAAACATTCAGTACTTC. Translated, it gives CASRGSNLPKNIQYF.

The chain uses TRBV18 and TRBJ2-1, with D perhaps TRBD2 (6 bases). V was pared by 1 base and J by 8 bases, with 12 bases between. Germline V CDR1 and CDR2: KGHSH, LQKENI. The CDR3 contains 14 residues. The CDR3 region is CASSPRLTGDEQFF. DNA of the CDR3: TGTGCCAGCTCACCACGTTTAACGGGGGATGAGCAGTTCTTC.

J is TRBJ2-5 and V is TRBV4-2; D perhaps matches TRBD1 (6 bases). Germline V gene sequence: CDR1 LGHNA, CDR2 YNFKEQ. The CDR3 has 16 residues. V lost 2 bases and J lost 2, with 15 bases in between. The DNA for the CDR3 is TGTGCCAGCAGCCAACGAGATACCGGGACACAAGAGACCCAGTACTTC. It specifies CASSQRDTGTQETQYF.

V and J are TRBV7-2 and TRBJ1-5, with a possible D match to TRBD1 (5 bases). Trimming pared 2 bases from V and 1 base from J, leaving 9 bases between. Germline CDR1 SGHTA, CDR2 FQGNSA. The length of the CDR3 is 15 residues. CDR3 sequence reads: CASSLQTVSNQPQHF. Here the CDR3 DNA reads TGTGCCAGCAGCTTACAGACAGTAAGCAATCAGCCCCAGCATTTT.

J is TRBJ2-2 and V is TRBV5-1; maybe TRBD2 (5 bases). The V gene lost 4 bases and the J gene lost 2 bases, with 9 bases spanning the gap. The CDR3 has 14 amino acids. Germline-derived CDR1 and CDR2 are SGHRS and YFSETQ. For the CDR3, the DNA is TGCGCCAGCAGCCATGGGAGCAACACCGGGGAGCTGTTTTTT. This codes for CASSHGSNTGELFF. Supplemented by reference TRBV5-1 and TRBJ2-2, the full variable domain reads KAGVTQTPRYLIKTRGQQVTLSCSPISGHRSVSWYQQTPGQGLQFLFEYFSETQRNKGNFPGRFSGRQFSNSRSEMNVSTLELGDSALYLCASSHGSNTGELFFGEGSRLTVL.

The rearrangement joins TRBV5-6 to TRBJ2-5; D gene uncertain. Per the germline V gene, CDR1 is SGHDT and CDR2 is YYEEEE. The V gene lost 5 bases and the J gene lost 5 bases, with 13 bases spanning the gap. CDR3 length equals 13 residues. CDR3 sequence reads: CASSKQPAETQYF. CDR3 DNA: TGTGCCAGCAGTAAACAGCCGGCCGAGACCCAGTACTTC.

The genes are TRBV7-9 and TRBJ2-5; 12 nucleotides line up with TRBD2. V shed 2 bases and J 4 bases; nucleotides not matched to a gene: 5. Germline V gene lookup returns CDR1 SEHNR and CDR2 FQNEAQ (reference sequence). CDR3 length equals 16 residues. CDR3: CASSLLGLAGTETQYF. The CDR3, as DNA: TGTGCCAGCAGCTTATTAGGACTAGCGGGAACAGAGACCCAGTACTTC.

This clone was counted only a few times. V and J are TRBV5-6 and TRBJ2-7; TRBD1 might be the D (6 bases). The DNA end favors TRBJ2-5, so the J call may be wrong. The CDR3 sequence is 16 residues long. CDR1 and CDR2 from the germline V gene are SGHDT and YYEEEE. The CDR3: CASSVVSRGYKETQYF. CDR3 DNA sequence: TGTGCCAGCAGCGTTGTGTCCAGGGGTTACAAAGAGACCCAGTACTTC.

This clone occurred a few times. This chain links TRBV5-1 with TRBJ1-2; 7 bases agree with TRBD1. The CDR3 length is 14 residues. V trimming: 1 base; J trimming: 6 bases; junction bases outside the gene matches: 6. Per germline, CDR1 SGHRS and CDR2 YFSETQ. The CDR3 here is CASSLRDRDHGYTF. CDR3 in DNA: TGCGCCAGCAGCTTGAGGGACAGAGACCATGGCTACACCTTC.

This clone showed up just a few times. J is TRBJ1-5 and V is TRBV21-1. TRBV21-1 is listed as a pseudogene. The CDR3 runs 15 residues. CDR3 DNA: TGTGCCAGCAGCAAAGGGGATCCAGGAAATCAGCCCCAGCATTTT. This encodes CASSKGDPGNQPQHF.

There are a few counts of this clone. The chain is built from TRBV4-3 and TRBJ2-6; 9 nucleotides agree with TRBD1. Unmatched junction bases numbered 1, after V lost 3 bases and J lost 1 base. CDR1 LGHNA and CDR2 YSLEER come from the germline V gene. CDR3 length equals 16 residues. DNA for the CDR3: TGCGCCAGCAGCCATGACAGGGGGTCTGGGGCCAACGTCCTGACTTTC. As protein: CASSHDRGSGANVLTF.

J is TRBJ2-2 and V is TRBV7-3; D is uncertain. V was trimmed by 11 bases and J by 0 bases, leaving 13 bases between them. CDR3 length: 14 amino acids. Germline CDR1 is SGHTA and CDR2 is FQGTGA. For the CDR3, the DNA is TGTGCCTTCGCTGGGGATTCGAACACCGGGGAGCTGTTTTTT. It is translated as CAFAGDSNTGELFF.

Only a few counts were recorded for this clone. A much larger clone lies one base from this, so it may be a read error. The sample carries other DNA sequences with the same CDR3. This chain links TRBV7-3 with TRBJ2-1; 7 bases line up with TRBD1. CDR1 SGHTA and CDR2 FQGTGA come from the germline V gene. This CDR3 comprises 13 residues. V was clipped by 4 bases and J by 4 bases; unmatched bases: 1. The CDR3 sequence is CASSSGQYNEQFF. As DNA, the CDR3 is TGTGCCAGCAGCTCGGGACAGTACAATGAGCAGTTCTTC.

This clone showed up just a few times. The chain is built from TRBV2 and TRBJ2-2; D remains unclear. With 8 bases removed from V and 1 base from J, the gap between germline ends came to 8 bases. Germline CDR1 is SNHLY and CDR2 is FYNNEI. The CDR3 covers 13 residues. The CDR3 region is CASFLENTGELFF. The CDR3 DNA follows: TGTGCCAGCTTCCTCGAGAACACCGGGGAGCTGTTTTTT.

In this sample, this clone turned up a few times. V is TRBV5-6 and J is TRBJ2-7, with 8 bases aligning to TRBD2. The J segment lost 1 base and the V segment lost 2 bases, leaving 2 bases of the junction unmatched. The CDR3 spans 14 residues. CDR1 and CDR2 from the germline V gene are SGHDT and YYEEEE. This chain's CDR3 is CASSLLAVSYEQYF. As DNA, the CDR3 is TGTGCCAGCAGCTTACTAGCGGTATCCTACGAGCAGTACTTC.

This clone was detected many times. The rearrangement joins TRBV27 to TRBJ2-1, with 12 nucleotides matching TRBD1. The CDR3 contains 15 residues. V dropped 6 bases and J dropped 8; count of bases not matched to a gene: 8. Germline CDR1 MNHEY, CDR2 SMNVEV (reference sequence). The CDR3 DNA is TGTGCCAGCAGACGAACGGGACAGGGGGCGTATGAGCAGTTCTTC. It translates to CASRRTGQGAYEQFF.

The chain combines TRBV5-1 with TRBJ2-7; D is possibly TRBD1 (5 bases). Per the germline V gene, CDR1 is SGHRS and CDR2 is YFSETQ. This CDR3 region has 14 residues. V was trimmed by 4 bases and J by 2 bases, leaving 13 bases between them. In DNA form, the CDR3 reads TGCGCCAGCAGCATCGCCAGGGTCCCCTACGAGCAGTACTTC. Its protein is CASSIARVPYEQYF. The full variable domain, completed using reference TRBV5-1 and TRBJ2-7, is KAGVTQTPRYLIKTRGQQVTLSCSPISGHRSVSWYQQTPGQGLQFLFEYFSETQRNKGNFPGRFSGRQFSNSRSEMNVSTLELGDSALYLCASSIARVPYEQYFGPGTRLTVT.

This clone appeared a few times. The chain has TRBV5-1 and TRBJ1-2; TRBD1 might be the D (5 bases). Trimming took off 5 bases at V and 2 bases at J, with 13 bases between the two ends. Germline loops: CDR1 SGHRS, CDR2 YFSETQ. There are 14 residues in the CDR3. Written as DNA, the CDR3 is TGCGCCAGCAGTAAAACAGGAACGAACTATGGCTACACCTTC. Translation: CASSKTGTNYGYTF.

The CDR3 here is CATSRGAYSYEQYF. The DNA of the CDR3 is TGTGCCACCAGCAGAGGCGCCTACTCCTACGAGCAGTACTTC. The chain links TRBV15 to TRBJ2-7; D remains ambiguous. Germline V CDR1 and CDR2: LNHNV, YYDKDF (reference sequence). This CDR3 has 14 amino acids. V was clipped by 1 base and J by 0 bases, with 7 bases between them.

This clone appeared a few times. V and J are TRBV7-9 and TRBJ2-5; D gene uncertain. Germline CDR1 reads SEHNR; CDR2 reads FQNEAQ (reference sequence). CDR3 size: 14 residues. V was cut by 5 bases and J by 0 bases, with 10 bases left in between. This CDR3 reads CASSPSRNQETQYF. The CDR3 DNA is TGTGCCAGCAGCCCGTCCCGCAACCAAGAGACCCAGTACTTC.

The J gene is TRBJ2-2, the V gene TRBV5-1, with TRBD1 matching 7 bases. Trimming took 2 bases from V and 2 from J; bases not matched to a gene: 12. In germline, CDR1 is SGHRS, CDR2 YFSETQ. The CDR3 is 18 residues long. The CDR3: CASSFSVPQGGNTGELFF. Here the CDR3 DNA reads TGCGCCAGCAGCTTTAGTGTGCCCCAAGGGGGCAACACCGGGGAGCTGTTTTTT.

The CDR3 loop reads CASSLEGTRNTEAFF. CDR3 in DNA: TGTGCCAGCAGCTTAGAAGGGACAAGGAACACTGAAGCTTTCTTT. The gene calls are TRBV7-9 and TRBJ1-1; possible D gene TRBD1, 6 bases. This CDR3 has 15 residues. Trimming removed 1 base at V and 1 base at J, with 10 bases between. The germline gives CDR1 SEHNR, CDR2 FQNEAQ (reference sequence).

In this sample, this clone turned up a few times. CDR3 coding DNA: TGTGCCAGCAGCTTAGGTCTGGGACTAGGTAGCTCCTACAATGAGCAGTTCTTC. This encodes CASSLGLGLGSSYNEQFF. The V call is TRBV5-4, the J call TRBJ2-1; 8 positions match TRBD2. Germline V CDR1 and CDR2: SGHNT, YYREEE (reference sequence). V dropped 2 bases and J dropped 0; count of bases not matched to a gene: 10. CDR3 length: 18 residues.

This clone has only a few counts. The genes are TRBV13 and TRBJ1-1; TRBD1 is a possible D gene (5 bases). Per germline, CDR1 PRHDT and CDR2 FYEKMQ (reference sequence). CDR3 length: 14 amino acids. The V gene lost 0 bases and the J gene lost 7 bases, with 12 bases spanning the gap. The CDR3 DNA is TGTGCCAGCAGCTTAGGTAGGGACGCCGGTGAAGCTTTCTTT. As protein: CASSLGRDAGEAFF.

This clone was seen more than once but under ten times. This chain links TRBV13 with TRBJ1-5; tentative D call: TRBD1 (6 bases). Germline CDR1 is PRHDT and CDR2 is FYEKMQ (reference sequence). This CDR3 spans 17 amino acids. Trimming stripped 6 bases from V and 3 bases from J, with 21 bases between. CDR3 loop: CASSYGGRMDSNQPQHF. CDR3 DNA sequence: TGTGCCAGCAGTTACGGGGGGCGGATGGATTCCAATCAGCCCCAGCATTTT.

This clone was found a few times. The chain joins TRBV2 to TRBJ2-3, with no clear D. Trimming removed 7 bases at V and 0 bases at J, with 14 bases between. Germline values: CDR1 SNHLY, CDR2 FYNNEI. This CDR3 is built from 15 residues. CDR3 DNA: TGTGCCAGCAAGGGTAAGGTCCGCAGCACAGATACGCAGTATTTT. Its protein is CASKGKVRSTDTQYF. Filled out from reference TRBV2 and TRBJ2-3, the complete variable domain reads EPEVTQTPSHQVTQMGQEVILRCVPISNHLYFYWYRQILGQKVEFLVSFYNNEISEKSEIFDDQFSVERPDGSNFTLKIRSTKLEDSAMYFCASKGKVRSTDTQYFGPGTRLTVL.

This clone came up many times. V usage is TRBV6-1 and J usage is TRBJ2-1, with unresolved D. The CDR3 sequence is 14 residues long. Germline CDR1 and CDR2: MNHNS and SASEGT. Trimming removed 3 bases from V and 0 bases from J, with 6 bases in between. CDR3 protein: CASSDLSSYNEQFF. The CDR3 region has the DNA TGTGCCAGCAGTGACCTTAGCTCCTACAATGAGCAGTTCTTC.

The rearrangement uses TRBV29-1 and TRBJ2-7; D possibly corresponds to TRBD1 (6 bases). V was clipped by 4 bases and J by 5 bases, with 15 bases between them. Germline lookup yields CDR1 SQVTM and CDR2 ANQGSEA. The CDR3 length is 13 residues. The CDR3 DNA reads as TGCAGCGTTGTTCCAGGGGCTTTGGACGAGCAGTACTTC. Translation: CSVVPGALDEQYF.